This TCR beta chain derives from a study of Ad26.COV2.S vaccination and SARS-CoV-2 variants. Study details: Intramuscular Ad26.COV2.S doses were given once or twice, 56 days apart.

Overall study results and limits: Analyses that measured TCR breadth and depth may have underestimated total T cell responses.

Documented treatment: about 20 received Ad26.COV2.S at low or high dose, single or two shots; 5 received placebo; per-sample allocation not given. Day 63 after the first vaccine or placebo injection was the time point for sampling. The individual, an adult aged 18-55 years, was a donor in Boston. An Ad26 vector expressing Wuhan-strain SARS-CoV-2 spike constituted the vaccine. The CDR3 has 17 amino acids. CDR1 and CDR2 (germline): MNHNS, SASEGT. V was trimmed by 0 bases and J by 4 bases, leaving 19 bases between them. TCRdb's copy holds only in-frame clones and misses some; the assay was immunoSEQ multiplex PCR. Among hundreds of thousands of clones, roughly 90% were seen once, and the ten largest hold roughly 1.7%. With respect to this clone: Its target is unknown.

This sequence was found in a person between 18 and 65 years old who received the Ad26.COV2.S COVID-19 vaccine or a placebo. The genes are TRBV6-1 and TRBJ2-7; tentative D call: TRBD1 (6 bases). The sequencing here drew on peripheral blood, taken in a trial of Ad26.COV2.S vaccine versus placebo. CDR3 amino acids: CASSEAVPPGQNYEQYF. In nucleotides, the CDR3 is TGTGCCAGCAGTGAAGCCGTTCCACCGGGACAAAATTACGAGCAGTACTTC.